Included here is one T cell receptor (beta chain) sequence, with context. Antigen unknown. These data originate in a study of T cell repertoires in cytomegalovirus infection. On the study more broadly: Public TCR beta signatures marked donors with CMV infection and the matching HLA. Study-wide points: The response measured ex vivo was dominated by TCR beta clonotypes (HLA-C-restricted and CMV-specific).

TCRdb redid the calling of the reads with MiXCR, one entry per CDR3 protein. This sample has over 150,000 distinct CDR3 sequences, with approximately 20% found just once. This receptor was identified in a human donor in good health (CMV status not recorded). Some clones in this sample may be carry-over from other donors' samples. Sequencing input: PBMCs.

CDR3 residues: CASSKTGDPNTGELFF. The CDR3 coding sequence is TGTGCCAGCAGCAAGACAGGGGACCCGAACACCGGGGAGCTGTTTTTT. This rearrangement joins TRBV5-5 to TRBJ2-2; 8 bases are shared with TRBD1. CDR3 length: 16 amino acids. Germline loops: CDR1 SGHKS, CDR2 YYEKEE (reference sequence). The junction had 5 bases not matched to a gene; V was cut back by 4 bases and J by 0 bases.